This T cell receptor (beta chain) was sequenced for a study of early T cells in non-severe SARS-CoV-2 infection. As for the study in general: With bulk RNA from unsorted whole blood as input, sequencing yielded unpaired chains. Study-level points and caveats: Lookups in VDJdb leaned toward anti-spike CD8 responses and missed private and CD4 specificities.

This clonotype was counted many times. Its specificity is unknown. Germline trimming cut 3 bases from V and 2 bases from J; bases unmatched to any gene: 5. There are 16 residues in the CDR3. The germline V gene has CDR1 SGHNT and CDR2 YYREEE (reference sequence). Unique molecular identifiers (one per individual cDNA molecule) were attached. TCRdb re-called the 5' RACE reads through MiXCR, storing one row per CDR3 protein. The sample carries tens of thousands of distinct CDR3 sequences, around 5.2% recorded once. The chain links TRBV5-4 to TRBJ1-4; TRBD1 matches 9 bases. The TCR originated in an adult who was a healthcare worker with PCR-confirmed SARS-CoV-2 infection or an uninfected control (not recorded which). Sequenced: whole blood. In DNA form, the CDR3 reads TGTGCCAGCAGCTGGACAGGGGTAGGGACTAATGAAAAACTGTTTTTT. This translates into CASSWTGVGTNEKLFF.